The entry that follows covers one T cell receptor beta chain sequence. What it binds is not known. This entry comes from a study of graft-versus-host responses after intestinal transplantation. On the study more broadly: Recipients had multivisceral, liver-intestinal, or isolated intestinal transplants. The study's findings and limits: Declines in HvG clones occurring early post-transplant were associated with peak circulating GvH clone levels. There were GvH clones found in recipient marrow, and some of them appeared first in ileum or blood.

Sequencing was performed with immunoSEQ multiplex PCR; in TCRdb, only in-frame clones are kept and a portion is missing. The profile shows some 81,000 clones, around nine tenths of them singletons. The junction had 4 bases not matched to a gene; V was cut back by 3 bases and J by 2 bases. This CDR3 has 14 amino acids. Germline V gene lookup returns CDR1 SGHDT and CDR2 YYEEEE. V usage is TRBV5-6 and J usage is TRBJ2-5, with 7 bases matching TRBD1. The sequencing used unstimulated CD4+ T cells sorted from spleen or lymph node cells, collected before intestinal transplant. This clonotype originated in a human donor who received an intestinal transplant. The CDR3 loop reads CASSWGQQQETQYF. The CDR3, as DNA: TGTGCCAGCAGCTGGGGACAGCAGCAAGAGACCCAGTACTTC.